This T cell receptor (beta chain) was identified during a study of blood T cell repertoires in COVID-19. Profiling relied on immunoSEQ multiplex PCR, and the TCRdb table lists in-frame clones only, not all of them. The data contain about 210,000 clones, 70% to 90% of them singletons. Trimming removed 4 bases at V and 3 bases at J, with 11 bases between. Germline loops: CDR1 SGDLS, CDR2 YYNGEE. The CDR3 is 13 residues long. Material for sequencing was peripheral blood. This chain joins TRBV9 and TRBJ2-7; tentatively, D is TRBD2 (6 bases). This clonotype originated in a man younger than 35 with active or convalescent COVID-19. Here the CDR3 DNA reads TGTGCCAGCAGCCCCGGGGGAAACTACGAGCAGTACTTC. Protein product: CASSPGGNYEQYF.